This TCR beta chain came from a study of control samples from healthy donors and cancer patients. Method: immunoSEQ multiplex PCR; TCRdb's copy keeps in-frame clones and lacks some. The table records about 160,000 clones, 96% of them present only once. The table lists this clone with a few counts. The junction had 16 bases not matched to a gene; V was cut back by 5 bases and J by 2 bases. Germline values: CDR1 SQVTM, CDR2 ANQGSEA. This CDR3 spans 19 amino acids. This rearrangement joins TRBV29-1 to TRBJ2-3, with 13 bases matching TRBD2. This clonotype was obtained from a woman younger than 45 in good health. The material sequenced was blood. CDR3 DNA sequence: TGCAGCGTTTCCATCTCGACTAGCGGGGGGCTACCCCCCACAGATACGCAGTATTTT. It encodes CSVSISTSGGLPPTDTQYF.